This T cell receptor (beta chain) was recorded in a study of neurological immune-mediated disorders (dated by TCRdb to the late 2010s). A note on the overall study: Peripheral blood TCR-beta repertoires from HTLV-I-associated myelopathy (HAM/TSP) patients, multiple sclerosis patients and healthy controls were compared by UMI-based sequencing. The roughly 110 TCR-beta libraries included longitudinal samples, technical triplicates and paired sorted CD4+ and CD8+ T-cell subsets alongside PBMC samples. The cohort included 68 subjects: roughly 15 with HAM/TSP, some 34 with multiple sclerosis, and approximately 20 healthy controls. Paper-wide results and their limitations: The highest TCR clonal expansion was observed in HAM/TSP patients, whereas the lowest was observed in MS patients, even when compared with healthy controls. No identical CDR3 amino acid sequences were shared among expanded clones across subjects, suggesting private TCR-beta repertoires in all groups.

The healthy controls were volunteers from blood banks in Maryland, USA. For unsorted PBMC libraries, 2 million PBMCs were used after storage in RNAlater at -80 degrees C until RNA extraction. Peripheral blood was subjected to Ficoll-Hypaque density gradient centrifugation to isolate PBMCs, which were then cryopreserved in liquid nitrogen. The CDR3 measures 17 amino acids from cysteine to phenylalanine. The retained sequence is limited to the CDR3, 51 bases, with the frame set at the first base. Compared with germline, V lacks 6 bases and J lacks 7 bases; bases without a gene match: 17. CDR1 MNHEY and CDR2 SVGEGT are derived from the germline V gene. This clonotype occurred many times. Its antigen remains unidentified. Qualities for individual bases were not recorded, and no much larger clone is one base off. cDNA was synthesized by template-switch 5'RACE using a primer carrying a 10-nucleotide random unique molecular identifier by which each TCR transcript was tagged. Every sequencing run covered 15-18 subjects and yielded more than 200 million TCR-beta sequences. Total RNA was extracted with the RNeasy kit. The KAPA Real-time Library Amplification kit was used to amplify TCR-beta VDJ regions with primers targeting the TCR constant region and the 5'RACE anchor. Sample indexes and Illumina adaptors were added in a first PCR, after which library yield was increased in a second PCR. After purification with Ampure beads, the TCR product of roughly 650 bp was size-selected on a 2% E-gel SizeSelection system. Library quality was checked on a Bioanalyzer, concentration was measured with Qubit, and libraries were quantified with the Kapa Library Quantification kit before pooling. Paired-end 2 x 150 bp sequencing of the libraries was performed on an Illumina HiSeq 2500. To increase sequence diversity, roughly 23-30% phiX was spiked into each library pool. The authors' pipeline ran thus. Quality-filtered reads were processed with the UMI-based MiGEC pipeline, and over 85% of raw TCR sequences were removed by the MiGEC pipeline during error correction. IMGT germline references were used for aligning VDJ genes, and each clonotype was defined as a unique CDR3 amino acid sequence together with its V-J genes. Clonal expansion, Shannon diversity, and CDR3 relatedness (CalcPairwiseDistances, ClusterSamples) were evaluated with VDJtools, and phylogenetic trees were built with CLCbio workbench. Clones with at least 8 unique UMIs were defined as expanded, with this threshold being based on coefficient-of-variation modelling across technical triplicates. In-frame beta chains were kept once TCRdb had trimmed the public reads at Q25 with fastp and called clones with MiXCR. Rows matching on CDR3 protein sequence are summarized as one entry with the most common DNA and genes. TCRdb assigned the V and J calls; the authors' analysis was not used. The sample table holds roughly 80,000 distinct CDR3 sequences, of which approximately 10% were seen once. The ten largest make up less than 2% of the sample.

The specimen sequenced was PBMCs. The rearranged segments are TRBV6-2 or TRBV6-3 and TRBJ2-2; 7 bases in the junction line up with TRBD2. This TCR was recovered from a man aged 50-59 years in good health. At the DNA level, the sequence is TGTGCCAGCAGCTATACTATTTTGTCGGGAGGTTTCGGGGAGCTGTTTTTT. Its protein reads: CASSYTILSGGFGELFF.